The rows below give T cell receptor beta chains drawn from one sample of a study of blood T cell repertoires in COVID-19. Measured with immunoSEQ multiplex PCR; TCRdb has only the in-frame clones, and not every one. The table shows around 25,000 clones, with about 90% occurring only once. Sequenced sample: peripheral blood. These receptors all stem from a woman in her forties or fifties with active COVID-19. Each CDR3 is given with its conserved first and last residue. A D gene is named only where the DNA matches it firmly. The size of a clone is reported for some rows only, either as once, few or many, or as a class for expanded clones.

v_gene,d_gene,len,abundance,j_gene,CDR3aa,CDR3nt
TRBV28,-,13,-,TRBJ1-5,CASSWRGHQPQHF,TGTGCCAGCAGTTGGCGGGGACATCAGCCCCAGCATTTT
TRBV5-1,TRBD1,15,-,TRBJ2-7,CASSSPGTGEYEQYF,TGCGCCAGCAGCTCCCCGGGGACAGGGGAATACGAGCAGTACTTC
TRBV3-1/TRBV3-2,TRBD1,15,-,TRBJ2-4,CASSLDRGAKNIQYF,TGTGCCAGCAGCCTGGACAGGGGGGCCAAAAACATTCAGTACTTC
TRBV7-2,-,13,-,TRBJ2-2,CASSPLNTGELFF,TGTGCCAGCAGCCCCCTGAACACCGGGGAGCTGTTTTTT
TRBV18,-,12,-,TRBJ2-2,CASSPLTGELFF,TGTGCCAGCTCACCCCTAACCGGGGAGCTGTTTTTT
TRBV19,-,12,-,TRBJ1-1,CASSIRSGWAFF,TGTGCCAGTAGTATACGGTCGGGGTGGGCTTTCTTT
TRBV6-5,-,15,-,TRBJ2-1,CASDPKPVSYNEQFF,TGTGCCAGCGATCCGAAGCCCGTTTCCTACAATGAGCAGTTCTTC
TRBV5-4,-,15,-,TRBJ2-2,CASSGTGSRTGELFF,TGTGCCAGCAGCGGTACCGGGAGTCGGACCGGGGAGCTGTTTTTT
TRBV28,TRBD2,16,-,TRBJ2-1,CASSSLSGSSYNEQFF,TGTGCCAGCAGTTCCCTTAGCGGGAGCTCCTACAATGAGCAGTTCTTC
TRBV19,TRBD1,16,-,TRBJ2-2,CASTLFPGQGSGELFF,TGTGCCAGTACTCTATTCCCGGGACAGGGTTCAGGGGAGCTGTTTTTT
TRBV7-6,-,15,-,TRBJ2-1,CASSQFKSLANEQFF,TGTGCCAGCAGTCAATTTAAATCCCTAGCGAATGAGCAGTTCTTC
TRBV18,-,12,once,TRBJ2-5,CASSPRQETQYF,TGTGCCAGCTCACCCCGCCAAGAGACCCAGTACTTC
TRBV7-8,-,16,-,TRBJ2-2,CASSLFSRVGTGELFF,TGTGCCAGCAGCTTATTTTCCAGGGTGGGCACCGGGGAGCTGTTTTTT
TRBV4-1,-,12,-,TRBJ1-2,CASSHLGQSHAF,TGCGCCAGCAGCCACCTAGGACAGTCCCATGCCTTC
TRBV28,-,12,-,TRBJ1-2,CASSQQGTGYTF,TGTGCCAGCAGCCAACAGGGTACAGGCTACACCTTC
TRBV9,TRBD2,17,once,TRBJ2-1,CASSVTSGSLGPNEQFF,TGTGCCAGCAGCGTGACTAGCGGGAGCCTAGGTCCCAATGAGCAGTTCTTC
TRBV9,-,15,-,TRBJ1-4,CASSPRTSDQEKLFF,TGTGCCAGCAGCCCCCGGACAAGTGACCAAGAAAAACTGTTTTTT
TRBV7-8,-,15,-,TRBJ1-3,CASSLAGLSGNTIYF,TGTGCCAGCAGCTTAGCGGGGCTCTCTGGAAACACCATATATTTT
TRBV4-1,TRBD2,20,-,TRBJ2-3,CASSRTPGLAGGLSTDTQYF,TGCGCCAGCAGCCGAACCCCGGGACTAGCGGGAGGGTTAAGCACAGATACGCAGTATTTT
TRBV2,TRBD2,16,-,TRBJ2-5,CASNYPGLADQETQYF,TGTGCCAGCAACTATCCGGGACTAGCGGACCAAGAGACCCAGTACTTC
TRBV5-1,-,15,-,TRBJ2-3,CASSYSSPRADTQYF,TGCGCCAGCAGCTACTCAAGCCCGAGGGCAGATACGCAGTATTTT
TRBV6-2/TRBV6-3,-,13,-,TRBJ2-7,CASSPTNSYEQYF,TGTGCCAGCAGCCCCACCAACAGTTACGAGCAGTACTTC
TRBV5-1,-,16,-,TRBJ2-3,CASSLGGLRFTDTQYF,TGCGCCAGCAGCTTGGGAGGGCTGCGATTCACAGATACGCAGTATTTT
TRBV10-3,-,12,-,TRBJ1-2,CAIRTDNYGYTF,TGTGCCATCAGGACAGATAACTATGGCTACACCTTC
TRBV27,-,13,-,TRBJ1-1,CASSFSGGPEAFF,TGTGCCAGCAGTTTCTCGGGAGGTCCTGAAGCTTTCTTT
TRBV5-1,TRBD1,14,-,TRBJ1-2,CASSLPGQLYGYTF,TGCGCCAGCAGTTTACCGGGACAGCTCTATGGCTACACCTTC
TRBV6-5,TRBD1,15,-,TRBJ2-2,CASRAGTGSPGELFF,TGTGCCAGCAGGGCCGGGACAGGGAGTCCCGGGGAGCTGTTTTTT
TRBV5-8,-,15,once,TRBJ2-1,CASSFGGQGYNEQFF,TGTGCCAGCAGCTTCGGGGGGCAAGGGTACAATGAGCAGTTCTTC
TRBV5-1,TRBD1,15,once,TRBJ1-1,CASSSLTGVATEAFF,TGCGCCAGCAGCTCTTTGACAGGGGTTGCCACTGAAGCTTTCTTT
TRBV28,-,15,-,TRBJ1-2,CASSLWSVTAGGYTF,TGTGCCAGCAGTTTATGGAGCGTCACGGCGGGTGGCTACACCTTC
TRBV5-1,TRBD1,16,once,TRBJ2-5,CASSLTGTVFSETQYF,TGCGCCAGCAGCTTGACCGGGACAGTCTTTAGCGAGACCCAGTACTTC
TRBV19,TRBD2,17,-,TRBJ2-1,CASSAPGSAGAHNEQFF,TGTGCCAGTAGTGCCCCAGGTTCAGCGGGAGCACACAATGAGCAGTTCTTC
TRBV5-1,TRBD2,14,-,TRBJ2-5,CASSFLAGEETQYF,TGCGCCAGCAGCTTTCTAGCGGGAGAAGAGACCCAGTACTTC
TRBV27,-,15,-,TRBJ1-5,CASSRGGYSNQPQHF,TGTGCCAGCAGTCGCGGGGGGTATAGCAATCAGCCCCAGCATTTT
TRBV14,-,12,-,TRBJ2-2,CASSRGSGELFF,TGTGCCAGCAGCCGAGGGTCCGGGGAGCTGTTTTTT
TRBV11-1,-,15,-,TRBJ1-1,CASSITTGRNTEAFF,TGTGCCAGCAGCATAACTACGGGTCGCAACACTGAAGCTTTCTTT
TRBV2,-,12,-,TRBJ2-3,CASSPQVDTQYF,TGTGCCAGCAGCCCTCAGGTCGATACGCAGTATTTT
TRBV19,-,15,few,TRBJ2-7,CASSIGQGLSYEQYF,TGTGCCAGTAGTATAGGGCAGGGGCTTTCCTACGAGCAGTACTTC
TRBV6-6,-,14,-,TRBJ1-1,CASSYSTGGLEAFF,TGTGCCAGCAGTTACTCGACGGGGGGTCTTGAAGCTTTCTTT
TRBV9,TRBD2,15,-,TRBJ2-7,CASSVDSSGPYEQYF,TGTGCCAGCAGCGTAGATTCTAGCGGACCCTACGAGCAGTACTTC